This paragraph covers one T cell receptor (beta chain) sequence. Antigen: not known. This sample stems from a study of beta chain features in type 1 diabetes. Across the whole study: There were about 110,000,000 sorted cells examined across all samples. Points from the study as a whole: Moderately but significantly shorter TCRB CDR3s were found in Type 1 diabetes patients in all four CD4+ subsets.

The authors reverse transcribed all of the isolated RNA, so sequencing captured expressed TCRB transcripts. Data came from immunoSEQ multiplex PCR; TCRdb stores just in-frame clones and leaves some out. Seen here are some 900,000 clones, 15% to 20% observed once, and the top ten hold around 0.02%. The TCR comes from a woman aged 18-29 years in good health. What was sequenced was naive CD4+ T cells from blood.

CDR3 bases: TGTGCCAGCAGCCCGGGGACTAGCGGGCTCCGGGAGACCCAGTACTTC. Its protein product is CASSPGTSGLRETQYF. The gene calls are TRBV9 and TRBJ2-5, with 12 bases lining up with TRBD2. The CDR3 is 16 residues long. Trimming removed 4 bases from V and 5 bases from J; junction bases left unmatched: 9. Germline V gene sequence: CDR1 SGDLS, CDR2 YYNGEE.